This TCR beta chain is from a study of shared clonotypes between healthy human individuals. Study-level findings and limits: What limited the represented genetic and exposure-history diversity was the small number of donors.

In its sample, this clone was seen a few times. The target antigen is unknown. Genomic DNA (from each subset) was split evenly across several immunoSEQ plates. Only in-frame clones appear in the TCRdb table, and some are missing; sequencing was by immunoSEQ multiplex PCR. The repertoire holds more than 200,000 clones, approximately 70% seen once, with more than 9.5% in the top ten. The sequencing input was memory CD4+ T cells sorted from blood. As to subset: CD45RA-negative fraction. The clonotype originates from a man younger than 40 in good health.

In DNA, the CDR3 is TGTGCCAGCAGCCAAGGGACCGCGCGCACCGCCATATATTTT. This translates into CASSQGTARTAIYF. The rearrangement links TRBV5-5 to TRBJ1-3; D is perhaps TRBD1 (5 bases). Trimming pared 4 bases from V and 11 bases from J, leaving 19 bases between. This CDR3 has 14 amino acids. Per germline, CDR1 SGHKS and CDR2 YYEKEE (reference sequence).